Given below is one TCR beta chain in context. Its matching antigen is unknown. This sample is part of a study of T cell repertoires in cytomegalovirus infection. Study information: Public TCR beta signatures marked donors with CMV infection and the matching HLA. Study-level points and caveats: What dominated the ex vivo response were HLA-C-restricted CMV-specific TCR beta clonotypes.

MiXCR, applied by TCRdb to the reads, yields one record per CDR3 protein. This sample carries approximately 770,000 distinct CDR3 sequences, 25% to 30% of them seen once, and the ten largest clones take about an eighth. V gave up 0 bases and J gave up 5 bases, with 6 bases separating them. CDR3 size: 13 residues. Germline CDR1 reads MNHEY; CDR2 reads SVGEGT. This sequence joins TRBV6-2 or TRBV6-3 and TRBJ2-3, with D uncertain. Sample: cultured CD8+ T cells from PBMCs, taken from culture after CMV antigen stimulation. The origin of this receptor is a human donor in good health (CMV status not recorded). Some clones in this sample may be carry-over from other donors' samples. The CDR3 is CASSYSKEDTQYF. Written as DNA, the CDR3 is TGTGCCAGCAGTTACTCGAAAGAAGATACGCAGTATTTT.